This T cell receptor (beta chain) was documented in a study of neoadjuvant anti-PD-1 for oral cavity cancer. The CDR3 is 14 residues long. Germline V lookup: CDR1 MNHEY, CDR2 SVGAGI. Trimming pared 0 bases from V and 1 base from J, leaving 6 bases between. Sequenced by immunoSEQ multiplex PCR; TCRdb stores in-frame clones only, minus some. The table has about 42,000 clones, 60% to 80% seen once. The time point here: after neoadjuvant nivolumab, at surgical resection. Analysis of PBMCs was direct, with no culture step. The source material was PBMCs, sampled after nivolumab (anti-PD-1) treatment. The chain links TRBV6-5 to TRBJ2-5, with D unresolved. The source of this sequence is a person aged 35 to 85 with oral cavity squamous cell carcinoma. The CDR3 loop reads CASSYSNSQETQYF. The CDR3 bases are TGTGCCAGCAGTTACTCGAACAGCCAAGAGACCCAGTACTTC.